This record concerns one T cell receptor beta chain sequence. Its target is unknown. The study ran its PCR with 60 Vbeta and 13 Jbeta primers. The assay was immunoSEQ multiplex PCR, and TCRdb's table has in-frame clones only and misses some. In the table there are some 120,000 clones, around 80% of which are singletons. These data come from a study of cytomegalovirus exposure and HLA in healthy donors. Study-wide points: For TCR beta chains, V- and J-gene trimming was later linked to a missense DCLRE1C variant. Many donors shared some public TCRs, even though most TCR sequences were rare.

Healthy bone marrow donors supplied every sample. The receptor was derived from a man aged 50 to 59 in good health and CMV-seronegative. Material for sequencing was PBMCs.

Written as DNA, the CDR3 is TGTGCCAGCAGCCAAGATGGGAGGGGAGATACGCAGTATTTT. This gives the protein CASSQDGRGDTQYF. V and J are TRBV4-2 and TRBJ2-3; 7 bases align to TRBD2. Losses at the gene ends were 0 bases for V and 5 bases for J; bases not matched to a gene: 2. The CDR3 runs 14 residues. Germline V gene sequence: CDR1 LGHNA, CDR2 YNFKEQ.